This is a list of T cell receptor beta chains from one sample in a study of long-term antiretroviral therapy in people with HIV. Clones were sequenced by immunoSEQ multiplex PCR, and TCRdb holds only the in-frame ones, with some missing. The data show some 40,000 clones, about 86% seen once. Sample: unsorted PBMCs, taken 1.2 years after starting antiretroviral therapy. The receptors derive from a woman in her forties or fifties with HIV. Both conserved end residues are part of each CDR3. The order of the fields is clone size, J gene, V gene, D gene, CDR3 length, CDR3 protein, CDR3 DNA. A D gene is named only where the DNA matches it firmly. Some rows mark clone size as missing; the rest say once, few, many or name a class of expanded clone.

clone_size: -; j_call: TRBJ1-5; v_call: TRBV30; d_call: -; cdr3_length: 17; cdr3_aa: CAWSAPPVGLGNQPQHF; cdr3_nt: TGTGCCTGGAGCGCCCCCCCGGTGGGTCTTGGCAATCAGCCCCAGCATTTT
clone_size: -; j_call: TRBJ1-1; v_call: TRBV11-3; d_call: -; cdr3_length: 13; cdr3_aa: CASSQYSITEAFF; cdr3_nt: TGTGCCAGCAGCCAGTACTCTATCACTGAAGCTTTCTTT
clone_size: -; j_call: TRBJ2-7; v_call: TRBV9; d_call: -; cdr3_length: 17; cdr3_aa: CASSPSVRTATISEQYF; cdr3_nt: TGTGCCAGCTCTCCGAGTGTCCGGACAGCCACAATCTCCGAGCAGTACTTC
clone_size: -; j_call: TRBJ2-1; v_call: TRBV10-2; d_call: TRBD1; cdr3_length: 15; cdr3_aa: CASDVGQGAGNEQFF; cdr3_nt: TGCGCCAGCGACGTAGGGCAGGGGGCAGGCAATGAGCAGTTCTTC
clone_size: once; j_call: TRBJ2-1; v_call: TRBV30; d_call: -; cdr3_length: 14; cdr3_aa: CAWSDLGQTREQFF; cdr3_nt: TGTGCCTGGAGTGACTTAGGACAGACCCGAGAGCAGTTCTTC
clone_size: -; j_call: TRBJ2-3; v_call: TRBV4-1; d_call: TRBD1; cdr3_length: 15; cdr3_aa: CASSPQGAFTDTQYF; cdr3_nt: TGCGCCAGCAGCCCCCAGGGGGCGTTCACAGATACGCAGTATTTT
clone_size: -; j_call: TRBJ1-1; v_call: TRBV5-6; d_call: -; cdr3_length: 15; cdr3_aa: CASSLRAQVKTEAFF; cdr3_nt: TGTGCCAGCAGCCTTAGGGCACAGGTAAAGACTGAAGCTTTCTTT
clone_size: -; j_call: TRBJ2-3; v_call: TRBV6-1; d_call: TRBD2; cdr3_length: 15; cdr3_aa: CASTPQPTSEDTQYF; cdr3_nt: TGTGCCAGCACTCCCCAACCGACTAGCGAAGATACGCAGTATTTT
clone_size: -; j_call: TRBJ1-5; v_call: TRBV15; d_call: -; cdr3_length: 14; cdr3_aa: CATSSRLGNQPQHF; cdr3_nt: TGTGCCACCAGCAGCAGGTTGGGCAATCAGCCCCAGCATTTT
clone_size: -; j_call: TRBJ1-4; v_call: TRBV5-4; d_call: TRBD1; cdr3_length: 16; cdr3_aa: CASSFGEGGVREKLFF; cdr3_nt: TGTGCCAGCAGCTTCGGGGAAGGGGGCGTCAGAGAAAAACTGTTTTTT
clone_size: once; j_call: TRBJ2-2; v_call: TRBV7-3; d_call: -; cdr3_length: 14; cdr3_aa: CASSFSANTGELFF; cdr3_nt: TGTGCCAGCAGCTTTAGCGCTAACACCGGGGAGCTGTTTTTT
clone_size: -; j_call: TRBJ1-2; v_call: TRBV12-5; d_call: -; cdr3_length: 14; cdr3_aa: CASGLGQTNYGYTF; cdr3_nt: TGTGCTAGTGGTTTGGGACAGACCAACTATGGCTACACCTTC
clone_size: -; j_call: TRBJ2-2; v_call: TRBV5-1; d_call: -; cdr3_length: 15; cdr3_aa: CASTLQGGGTGELFF; cdr3_nt: TGCGCCAGCACCCTTCAGGGAGGAGGGACCGGGGAGCTGTTTTTT
clone_size: -; j_call: TRBJ1-5; v_call: TRBV7-2; d_call: -; cdr3_length: 13; cdr3_aa: CASSTRVDQPQHF; cdr3_nt: TGTGCCAGCAGCACCCGGGTAGATCAGCCCCAGCATTTT
clone_size: -; j_call: TRBJ1-2; v_call: TRBV6-1; d_call: -; cdr3_length: 13; cdr3_aa: CASSDGATDGYTF; cdr3_nt: TGTGCCAGCAGTGACGGAGCGACTGATGGCTACACCTTC
clone_size: -; j_call: TRBJ2-5; v_call: TRBV10-2; d_call: TRBD1; cdr3_length: 17; cdr3_aa: CASSESTGTGGEETQYF; cdr3_nt: TGCGCCAGCAGTGAGTCGACCGGGACAGGGGGCGAAGAGACCCAGTACTTC
clone_size: -; j_call: TRBJ1-1; v_call: TRBV5-5; d_call: -; cdr3_length: 15; cdr3_aa: CASSLGPTPNTEAFF; cdr3_nt: TGTGCCAGCAGCTTGGGTCCCACCCCGAACACTGAAGCTTTCTTT
clone_size: -; j_call: TRBJ1-1; v_call: TRBV5-1; d_call: -; cdr3_length: 15; cdr3_aa: CASSLEGTMNTEAFF; cdr3_nt: TGCGCCAGCAGCTTGGAAGGCACCATGAACACTGAAGCTTTCTTT
clone_size: -; j_call: TRBJ1-2; v_call: TRBV6-1; d_call: -; cdr3_length: 13; cdr3_aa: CASSREPDYGYTF; cdr3_nt: TGTGCCAGCAGCCGTGAACCGGACTATGGCTACACCTTC
clone_size: -; j_call: TRBJ2-7; v_call: TRBV6-5; d_call: TRBD2; cdr3_length: 14; cdr3_aa: CASSLLAGGPEQYF; cdr3_nt: TGTGCCAGCAGCCTACTAGCGGGGGGGCCCGAGCAGTACTTC
clone_size: once; j_call: TRBJ2-7; v_call: TRBV11-2; d_call: TRBD1; cdr3_length: 14; cdr3_aa: CASSPVQGAYEQYF; cdr3_nt: TGTGCCAGCAGCCCGGTTCAGGGGGCTTACGAGCAGTACTTC
clone_size: -; j_call: TRBJ2-2; v_call: TRBV4-3; d_call: -; cdr3_length: 14; cdr3_aa: CASSLTQATGELFF; cdr3_nt: TGCGCCAGCAGCCTTACCCAGGCCACCGGGGAGCTGTTTTTT
clone_size: -; j_call: TRBJ2-7; v_call: TRBV6-1; d_call: TRBD1; cdr3_length: 16; cdr3_aa: CASSGGQAGPSYEQYF; cdr3_nt: TGTGCCAGCAGTGGGGGACAGGCAGGGCCCTCCTACGAGCAGTACTTC
clone_size: -; j_call: TRBJ2-7; v_call: TRBV5-5; d_call: -; cdr3_length: 13; cdr3_aa: CASSLVGTYEQYF; cdr3_nt: TGTGCCAGCAGCTTGGTGGGAACCTACGAGCAGTACTTC
clone_size: -; j_call: TRBJ2-7; v_call: TRBV5-1; d_call: TRBD2; cdr3_length: 17; cdr3_aa: CASSLLGLAGVSYEQYF; cdr3_nt: TGCGCCAGCAGCTTGTTAGGACTAGCGGGTGTCTCCTACGAGCAGTACTTC
clone_size: -; j_call: TRBJ2-2; v_call: TRBV2; d_call: -; cdr3_length: 14; cdr3_aa: CASSPDRNTGELFF; cdr3_nt: TGTGCCAGCAGCCCGGACAGGAACACCGGGGAGCTGTTTTTT
clone_size: few; j_call: TRBJ2-7; v_call: TRBV5-4; d_call: TRBD2; cdr3_length: 15; cdr3_aa: CASSFGAGEAYEQYF; cdr3_nt: TGTGCCAGCAGCTTCGGAGCGGGGGAAGCCTACGAGCAGTACTTC
clone_size: once; j_call: TRBJ2-7; v_call: TRBV30; d_call: TRBD1; cdr3_length: 15; cdr3_aa: CACPSGLGQGGEQYF; cdr3_nt: TGTGCCTGCCCCTCTGGTCTGGGACAGGGCGGCGAGCAGTACTTC
clone_size: -; j_call: TRBJ1-3; v_call: TRBV5-1; d_call: TRBD1; cdr3_length: 14; cdr3_aa: CASSPDRAGNTIYF; cdr3_nt: TGCGCCAGCAGCCCGGACAGGGCTGGAAACACCATATATTTT
clone_size: -; j_call: TRBJ1-1; v_call: TRBV19; d_call: TRBD1; cdr3_length: 14; cdr3_aa: CASRDRITNTEAFF; cdr3_nt: TGTGCCAGTAGGGACAGGATCACGAACACTGAAGCTTTCTTT
clone_size: -; j_call: TRBJ2-2; v_call: TRBV30; d_call: -; cdr3_length: 14; cdr3_aa: CAWSGIRNTGELFF; cdr3_nt: TGTGCCTGGAGTGGGATCCGGAACACCGGGGAGCTGTTTTTT
clone_size: -; j_call: TRBJ1-1; v_call: TRBV18; d_call: -; cdr3_length: 11; cdr3_aa: CASLRGTEAFF; cdr3_nt: TGTGCCAGCTTGAGGGGAACTGAAGCTTTCTTT
clone_size: -; j_call: TRBJ2-3; v_call: TRBV5-1; d_call: TRBD1; cdr3_length: 13; cdr3_aa: CASATTGADTQYF; cdr3_nt: TGCGCCAGCGCTACGACAGGGGCAGATACGCAGTATTTT
clone_size: once; j_call: TRBJ2-6; v_call: TRBV7-9; d_call: -; cdr3_length: 16; cdr3_aa: CASSFSFPSGANVLTF; cdr3_nt: TGTGCCAGCAGCTTCTCCTTTCCATCAGGGGCCAACGTCCTGACTTTC
clone_size: -; j_call: TRBJ2-1; v_call: TRBV7-3; d_call: TRBD1; cdr3_length: 15; cdr3_aa: CASSLGTGGWNEQFF; cdr3_nt: TGTGCCAGCAGCTTGGGGACAGGGGGCTGGAATGAGCAGTTCTTC
clone_size: -; j_call: TRBJ1-1; v_call: TRBV5-1; d_call: -; cdr3_length: 16; cdr3_aa: CASSTSLPGTNTEAFF; cdr3_nt: TGCGCCAGCAGCACCTCCTTGCCGGGTACGAACACTGAAGCTTTCTTT
clone_size: -; j_call: TRBJ2-1; v_call: TRBV5-1; d_call: -; cdr3_length: 15; cdr3_aa: CASSLASGYNNEQFF; cdr3_nt: TGCGCCAGCAGCTTGGCCAGCGGGTACAACAATGAGCAGTTCTTC
clone_size: -; j_call: TRBJ1-2; v_call: TRBV5-4; d_call: TRBD1; cdr3_length: 15; cdr3_aa: CASSSPRQGSGGYTF; cdr3_nt: TGTGCCAGCAGCAGCCCTCGACAGGGTTCTGGTGGCTACACCTTC
clone_size: -; j_call: TRBJ1-2; v_call: TRBV7-8; d_call: TRBD1; cdr3_length: 14; cdr3_aa: CASSLRTGGRGYTF; cdr3_nt: TGTGCCAGCAGCTTACGGACAGGGGGCCGGGGCTACACCTTC
clone_size: -; j_call: TRBJ2-7; v_call: TRBV7-2; d_call: -; cdr3_length: 13; cdr3_aa: CASSLEDLTEQYF; cdr3_nt: TGTGCCAGCAGCTTAGAAGATCTCACCGAGCAGTACTTC
clone_size: -; j_call: TRBJ2-7; v_call: TRBV19; d_call: -; cdr3_length: 14; cdr3_aa: CASSLSTGTYEQYF; cdr3_nt: TGTGCCAGTAGTCTCTCGACAGGAACCTACGAGCAGTACTTC
clone_size: -; j_call: TRBJ1-3; v_call: TRBV19; d_call: -; cdr3_length: 16; cdr3_aa: CASSIQMTVKGYTIYF; cdr3_nt: TGTGCCAGTAGTATACAAATGACTGTAAAAGGATACACCATATATTTT
clone_size: -; j_call: TRBJ2-5; v_call: TRBV27; d_call: -; cdr3_length: 13; cdr3_aa: CASSLLVGETQYF; cdr3_nt: TGTGCCAGCAGTTTACTCGTGGGAGAGACCCAGTACTTC
clone_size: -; j_call: TRBJ2-5; v_call: TRBV9; d_call: -; cdr3_length: 13; cdr3_aa: CASSVVPRETQYF; cdr3_nt: TGTGCCAGCAGCGTAGTACCGAGGGAGACCCAGTACTTC
clone_size: -; j_call: TRBJ1-2; v_call: TRBV6-6; d_call: -; cdr3_length: 13; cdr3_aa: CASRGGRNYGYTF; cdr3_nt: TGTGCCAGCAGGGGCGGGCGGAACTATGGCTACACCTTC
clone_size: -; j_call: TRBJ2-7; v_call: TRBV30; d_call: -; cdr3_length: 14; cdr3_aa: CAWGDVLVVYEQYF; cdr3_nt: TGTGCCTGGGGGGACGTACTAGTCGTTTACGAGCAGTACTTC
clone_size: -; j_call: TRBJ1-3; v_call: TRBV6-5; d_call: -; cdr3_length: 15; cdr3_aa: CASSYSRTGGNTIYF; cdr3_nt: TGTGCCAGCAGTTACTCTCGGACGGGAGGAAACACCATATATTTT
clone_size: -; j_call: TRBJ2-5; v_call: TRBV5-4; d_call: TRBD2; cdr3_length: 16; cdr3_aa: CASSRKIAGAGETQYF; cdr3_nt: TGTGCCAGCAGCCGTAAGATAGCGGGGGCAGGAGAGACCCAGTACTTC
clone_size: -; j_call: TRBJ2-1; v_call: TRBV11-3; d_call: -; cdr3_length: 14; cdr3_aa: CASSLGGRRDEQFF; cdr3_nt: TGTGCCAGCAGCTTAGGGGGACGGAGGGATGAGCAGTTCTTC
clone_size: -; j_call: TRBJ1-6; v_call: TRBV7-2; d_call: -; cdr3_length: 15; cdr3_aa: CASSFQNRVTSALHF; cdr3_nt: TGTGCCAGCAGCTTTCAGAACAGAGTAACCTCGGCCCTCCACTTT
clone_size: -; j_call: TRBJ2-5; v_call: TRBV10-3; d_call: -; cdr3_length: 12; cdr3_aa: CAMGGATETQYF; cdr3_nt: TGTGCCATGGGCGGCGCCACGGAGACCCAGTACTTC
clone_size: -; j_call: TRBJ1-2; v_call: TRBV28; d_call: -; cdr3_length: 15; cdr3_aa: CASSFADSEAYGYTF; cdr3_nt: TGTGCCAGCAGTTTCGCGGACAGTGAGGCCTATGGCTACACCTTC
clone_size: -; j_call: TRBJ1-2; v_call: TRBV29-1; d_call: -; cdr3_length: 13; cdr3_aa: CSVGDRSNYGYTF; cdr3_nt: TGCAGCGTGGGAGACAGATCTAACTATGGCTACACCTTC
clone_size: -; j_call: TRBJ1-2; v_call: TRBV6-1; d_call: TRBD1; cdr3_length: 15; cdr3_aa: CASSEWDRGNYGYTF; cdr3_nt: TGTGCCAGCAGTGAATGGGACAGGGGTAACTATGGCTACACCTTC
clone_size: -; j_call: TRBJ2-4; v_call: TRBV5-6; d_call: -; cdr3_length: 14; cdr3_aa: CASSFGGAKNIQYF; cdr3_nt: TGTGCCAGCAGCTTTGGGGGAGCCAAAAACATTCAGTACTTC
clone_size: once; j_call: TRBJ1-1; v_call: TRBV19; d_call: -; cdr3_length: 12; cdr3_aa: CASSIPNTEAFF; cdr3_nt: TGTGCCAGTAGTATCCCGAACACTGAAGCTTTCTTT
clone_size: -; j_call: TRBJ1-6; v_call: TRBV7-9; d_call: -; cdr3_length: 14; cdr3_aa: CASSTRTEDWPLHF; cdr3_nt: TGTGCCAGCAGCACCCGGACGGAAGATTGGCCCCTCCACTTT